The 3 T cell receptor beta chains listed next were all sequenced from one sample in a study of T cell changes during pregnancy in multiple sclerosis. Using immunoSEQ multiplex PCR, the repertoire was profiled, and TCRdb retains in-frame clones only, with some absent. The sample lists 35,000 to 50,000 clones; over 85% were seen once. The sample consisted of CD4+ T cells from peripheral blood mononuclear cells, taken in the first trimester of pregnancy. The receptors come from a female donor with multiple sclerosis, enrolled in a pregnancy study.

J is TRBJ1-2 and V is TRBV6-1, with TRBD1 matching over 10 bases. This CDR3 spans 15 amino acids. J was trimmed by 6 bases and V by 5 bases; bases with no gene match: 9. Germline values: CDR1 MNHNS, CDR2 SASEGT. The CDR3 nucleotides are TGTGCCAGCAGTCCTTATTCGACAGGGGGCAATGGCTACACCTTC. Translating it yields CASSPYSTGGNGYTF.

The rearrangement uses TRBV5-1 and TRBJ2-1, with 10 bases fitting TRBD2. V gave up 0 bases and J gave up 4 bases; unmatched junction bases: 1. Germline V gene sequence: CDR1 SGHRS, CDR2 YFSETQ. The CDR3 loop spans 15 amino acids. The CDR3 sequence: CASSLELAGYNEQFF. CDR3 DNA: TGCGCCAGCAGCTTGGAACTAGCGGGGTACAATGAGCAGTTCTTC.

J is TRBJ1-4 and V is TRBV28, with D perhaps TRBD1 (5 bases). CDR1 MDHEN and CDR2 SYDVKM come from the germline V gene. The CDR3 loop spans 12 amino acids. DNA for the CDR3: TGTGCTACAGGCGCAACTAATGAAAAACTGTTTTTT. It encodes CATGATNEKLFF.